These 18 T cell receptor beta chains were sequenced from one sample in a study of T-cell reconstitution after alpha-beta-depleted transplantation in children. Construction of the TCRbeta library involved unique molecular identifiers. Each CDR3 protein gets one entry after TCRdb re-called the PCR reads with MiXCR. The table lists under 850,000 distinct CDR3 sequences, 10% to 15% of them singletons, with 0.79% in the top ten. Sequenced material: PBMCs, taken before TCRalphabeta/CD19-depleted stem cell transplant. The origin of the receptors is a girl aged 2-9 years with congenital amegakaryocytic thrombocytopenia, due to receive a stem cell transplant.

The sample holds a few counts of this clonotype. The rearrangement links TRBV27 to TRBJ2-7; D is ambiguous. The CDR3 covers 13 residues. Germline CDR1 and CDR2: MNHEY and SMNVEV (reference sequence). The V end lost 2 bases, the J end lost 2 bases, and 7 bases lay between the germline ends. The CDR3 spells CASSLDNTYEQYF. The DNA for the CDR3 is TGTGCCAGCAGTTTAGACAACACCTACGAGCAGTACTTC.

This clonotype was detected a few times. The chain uses TRBV10-3 and TRBJ1-6; TRBD1 might be the D (5 bases). Germline V gene lookup returns CDR1 ENHRY and CDR2 SYGVKD. CDR3 length: 16 amino acids. V was trimmed by 1 base and J by 8 bases, leaving 15 bases between them. This CDR3 reads CAISEYRIEVDSPLHF. The DNA for the CDR3 is TGTGCCATCAGTGAGTACAGGATTGAAGTGGATTCACCCCTCCACTTT.

This chain connects TRBV3-1 to TRBJ2-1; 10 positions match TRBD1. Losses at the gene ends were 7 bases for V and 12 bases for J; bases not matched to a gene: 9. The CDR3 is 13 amino acids. Germline values: CDR1 LGHDT, CDR2 YNNKEL (reference sequence). CDR3 protein: CASNRDRGHGQFF. CDR3 bases: TGTGCCAGCAACCGGGACAGGGGTCACGGGCAGTTCTTC.

This clonotype showed up many times. The chain has TRBV5-1 and TRBJ1-1; D not certain. V lost 4 bases, J lost 2 bases, and 9 bases lay in between. The length of the CDR3 is 13 residues. The germline CDR1 and CDR2 sequences are SGHRS and YFSETQ. DNA of the CDR3: TGCGCCAGCAGCACCCCCCCTAACACTGAAGCTTTCTTT. Translation gives CASSTPPNTEAFF. Full variable domain (outside the CDR3, taken from reference TRBV5-1 and TRBJ1-1): KAGVTQTPRYLIKTRGQQVTLSCSPISGHRSVSWYQQTPGQGLQFLFEYFSETQRNKGNFPGRFSGRQFSNSRSEMNVSTLELGDSALYLCASSTPPNTEAFFGQGTRLTVV.

The CDR3 DNA sequence: TGCGCCAGCAGCGTCGGGGTTTCCGGGGAGCTGTTTTTT. Translating it yields CASSVGVSGELFF. This chain uses TRBV5-1 with TRBJ2-2; TRBD2 might be the D (5 bases). The V end was cut by 4 bases, the J end by 6 bases, with 10 bases between. The germline gives CDR1 SGHRS, CDR2 YFSETQ. This CDR3 has 13 residues.

In this sample, this clonotype turned up many times. This chain connects TRBV7-6 to TRBJ2-7, with a possible D match to TRBD2 (6 bases). With 5 bases removed from V and 6 bases from J, the gap between germline ends came to 23 bases. The length of the CDR3 is 16 residues. Germline V lookup: CDR1 SGHVS, CDR2 FNYEAQ. The CDR3 region has the DNA TGTGCCAGCAGCGCCCAACCGGGACTGACTTGGGGCGAGCAGTACTTC. This encodes CASSAQPGLTWGEQYF.

Remarks on this clonotype: The junction and the germline gene differ at one end; a read error may be behind it. The V call is TRBV7-6, the J call TRBJ2-2; perhaps TRBD2 as D (5 bases). The germline gives CDR1 SGHVS, CDR2 FNYEAQ. This CDR3 contains 13 residues. This chain's CDR3 is CASRVGGTGKLFF. DNA of the CDR3: TGTGCCAGCCGCGTTGGAGGAACCGGGAAGCTGTTTTTT.

This chain uses TRBV2 with TRBJ2-1; the match to TRBD2 covers 7 bases. In germline, CDR1 is SNHLY, CDR2 FYNNEI. The CDR3 sequence is 14 residues long. The trim removed 0 bases at V and 5 bases at J, leaving 1 base unmatched. CDR3 region: CASSEAGRDNEQFF. CDR3 coding DNA: TGTGCCAGCAGTGAAGCTGGGAGGGACAATGAGCAGTTCTTC.

The rearrangement uses TRBV7-9 and TRBJ2-3; 10 nucleotides match TRBD2. The V gene's germline CDR1 is SEHNR and CDR2 FQNEAQ (reference sequence). V was clipped by 4 bases and J by 1 base; unmatched bases: 5. This CDR3 is 16 amino acids long. The CDR3, as DNA: TGTGCCAGCAGCTCTCCCGGACTAGCGGGCACAGATACGCAGTATTTT. This gives the protein CASSSPGLAGTDTQYF.

The chain couples TRBV7-2 to TRBJ2-1; the D gene is possibly TRBD1 (6 bases). V shed 1 base and J shed 8 bases, with 12 bases lying between them. CDR1 and CDR2 (germline): SGHTA, FQGNSA. CDR3 length: 14 residues. For the CDR3, the DNA is TGTGCCAGCAGCTTAGAGACAGGCGGGTATGAGCAGTTCTTC. It specifies CASSLETGGYEQFF.

The genes are TRBV7-7 and TRBJ2-7; 8 bases map to TRBD1. V trimming: 4 bases; J trimming: 7 bases; junction bases outside the gene matches: 6. There are 13 residues in the CDR3. The germline V gene has CDR1 SSHAT and CDR2 FNYEAQ (reference sequence). The CDR3 DNA is TGTGCCAGCAGCTCAGCGACAGGGGAAGAGCAGTACTTC. Residues: CASSSATGEEQYF.

This clonotype was detected ten times or more. The rearrangement links TRBV6-5 to TRBJ2-5; either TRBD1 or TRBD2 may supply D (5 bases each). In germline, CDR1 is MNHEY, CDR2 SVGAGI. There are 13 residues in the CDR3. V lost 3 bases to trimming and J lost 10 bases, with 15 bases between them. DNA for the CDR3: TGTGCCAGCAGTTATCCGGGGCTAGGGGACCAGTACTTC. This encodes CASSYPGLGDQYF.

The CDR3 DNA follows: TGCAGTGCTAGCAGACCCGCGACATTAAAAGAGACCCAGTACTTC. Protein: CSASRPATLKETQYF. The chain is built from TRBV20-1 and TRBJ2-5; D is undetermined. The germline V gene has CDR1 DFQATT and CDR2 SNEGSKA (reference sequence). This CDR3 spans 15 amino acids. V was pared by 3 bases and J by 3 bases, with 17 bases between.

This clonotype was picked up a small number of times. This sequence joins TRBV28 and TRBJ2-1, with 7 bases aligning to TRBD2. Per the germline V gene, CDR1 is MDHEN and CDR2 is SYDVKM. V shed 9 bases and J 3 bases; nucleotides not matched to a gene: 14. This CDR3 is 16 amino acids long. The DNA for the CDR3 is TGTGCCAGTCTATTCTCACTGGGGGGGGACTACAATGAGCAGTTCTTC. Residues: CASLFSLGGDYNEQFF.

This clonotype was counted at least ten times. This rearrangement joins TRBV25-1 to TRBJ2-7, with D hard to call. This CDR3 is 12 amino acids long. Deletions cut 3 bases from V and 6 bases from J, with 9 bases between. Germline values: CDR1 MGHDK, CDR2 SYGVNS. CDR3 region: CASSEVGGEQYF. In DNA form, the CDR3 reads TGTGCCAGCAGTGAGGTGGGTGGCGAGCAGTACTTC.

This clonotype turned up a few times. The V gene is TRBV7-3, the J gene TRBJ2-3; unclear D gene. The CDR3 consists of 15 residues. V dropped 0 bases and J dropped 5 bases, with 12 bases sitting between them. Germline CDR1 and CDR2: SGHTA and FQGTGA. The CDR3 region has the DNA TGTGCCAGCAGCTTAACTGGATACCCTGGAGATACGCAGTATTTT. As protein: CASSLTGYPGDTQYF.

This chain joins TRBV7-6 and TRBJ2-5, with 7 bases identical to TRBD1. The CDR3 covers 15 residues. Germline V gives CDR1 SGHVS, CDR2 FNYEAQ. The V gene end was trimmed by 5 bases and the J gene end by 5 bases; junction bases not matched to a gene: 11. Here the CDR3 reads CASSEGYRGYETQYF. CDR3 DNA: TGTGCCAGCAGCGAGGGTTACAGGGGATACGAGACCCAGTACTTC. Full variable domain (outside the CDR3, taken from reference TRBV7-6 and TRBJ2-5): GAGVSQSPRYKVTKRGQDVALRCDPISGHVSLYWYRQALGQGPEFLTYFNYEAQQDKSGLPNDRFSAERPEGSISTLTIQRTEQRDSAMYRCASSEGYRGYETQYFGPGTRLLVL.

This chain links TRBV18 with TRBJ2-7; D gene uncertain. The CDR3 spans 12 residues. CDR1 and CDR2 (germline): KGHSH, LQKENI. Trimming removed 2 bases at V and 5 bases at J, with 7 bases between. This chain's CDR3 is CASSPVVHEQYF. The CDR3 nucleotides are TGTGCCAGCTCACCAGTGGTACACGAGCAGTACTTC.